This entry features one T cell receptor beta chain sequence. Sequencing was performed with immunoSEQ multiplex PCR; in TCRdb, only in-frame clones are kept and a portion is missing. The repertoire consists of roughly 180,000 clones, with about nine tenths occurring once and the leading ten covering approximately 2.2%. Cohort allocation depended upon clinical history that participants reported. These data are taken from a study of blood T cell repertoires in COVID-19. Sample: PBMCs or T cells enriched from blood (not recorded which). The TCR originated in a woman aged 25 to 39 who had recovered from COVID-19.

The CDR3 coding sequence is TGTGCCAGCAGCTTAGAAGCGGGTCCCCCCTACAATGAGCAGTTCTTC. This sequence encodes CASSLEAGPPYNEQFF. This rearrangement joins TRBV7-8 to TRBJ2-1, with a tentative D call TRBD2 (6 bases). This CDR3 spans 16 amino acids. V was trimmed by 1 base and J by 2 bases, leaving 12 bases between them. Germline V lookup: CDR1 SGHVS, CDR2 FQNEAQ.